This T cell receptor (beta chain) stems from a study of OX40 agonist ivuxolimab in advanced cancers. Study-level information: Therapy given before enrollment (anti-PD-1, anti-PD-L1 or anti-CTLA-4) was allowed, and under 45% had some. Study-level findings and limits: More expanded clones were found, on average, in CD8+ than in CD4+ T cells. Those patients achieving a partial response at 0.1-3.0 mg/kg showed among the lowest clonal expansion.

The CDR3 is made up of 13 amino acids. Germline loops: CDR1 MRHNA, CDR2 SNTAGT. Trimming removed 5 bases from V and 7 bases from J, with 9 bases in between. The method was immunoSEQ multiplex PCR; TCRdb's version includes in-frame clones alone and lacks a portion of them. The sample holds almost 70,000 clones; more than 80% are singletons and the top ten take roughly 8.2%. About this clone itself: Its antigen is not identified.

The rearrangement links TRBV6-4 to TRBJ1-6, with unresolved D. The specimen was CD4+ or CD8+ T cells sorted from blood, collected in a trial of the OX40 agonist ivuxolimab. The source of this sequence is an adult with an advanced solid tumor such as melanoma, head and neck, liver or kidney cancer. CDR3 nucleotide sequence: TGTGCCAGCAGTCGAACAATAAATTCACCCCTCCACTTT. This encodes CASSRTINSPLHF.